The 31 T cell receptor beta chains presented below share a single source sample, sequenced in a study of blood T cell repertoires in COVID-19. Method: immunoSEQ multiplex PCR; TCRdb's copy keeps in-frame clones and lacks some. The profile covers almost 350,000 clones, with approximately 89% appearing a single time and about 3.9% taken by the ten largest. Specimen: peripheral blood. Every receptor here comes from a woman between 55 and 75 years old with COVID-19, enrolled during active disease.

J is TRBJ2-4 and V is TRBV19; 8 bases agree with TRBD1. The CDR3 runs 14 residues. Germline V gene data show CDR1 as LNHDA and CDR2 as SQIVND (reference sequence). The trim removed 6 bases at V and 8 bases at J, leaving 9 bases unmatched. The CDR3 spells CASSPRTGTYIQYF. As DNA, the CDR3 is TGTGCCAGTAGCCCCCGGACAGGGACGTACATTCAGTACTTC.

The gene calls are TRBV19 and TRBJ2-7, with D possibly being TRBD2 (5 bases). Trimming removed 3 bases at V and 2 bases at J, with 17 bases between. CDR3 length equals 16 residues. Germline V CDR1 and CDR2: LNHDA, SQIVND (reference sequence). In DNA, the CDR3 is TGTGCCAGTAGTATTGGACTCGGCTGGGAAACCTACGAGCAGTACTTC. It encodes CASSIGLGWETYEQYF.

This clone appeared once. The chain has TRBV5-1 and TRBJ1-1, with unresolved D. Germline-derived CDR1 and CDR2 are SGHRS and YFSETQ. The V and J ends lost 4 bases and 0 bases respectively, with 10 bases between them. The CDR3 has 14 residues. CDR3 residues: CASSNPGVNTEAFF. Written as DNA, the CDR3 is TGCGCCAGCAGCAACCCCGGGGTGAACACTGAAGCTTTCTTT.

The chain employs TRBV15 and TRBJ1-1, with a tentative D call TRBD1 (5 bases). CDR1 is LNHNV, CDR2 YYDKDF, per germline (reference sequence). This CDR3 comprises 11 residues. V lost 8 bases and J 4 bases, leaving 8 bases between the germline ends. CDR3 protein: CATGGSTEAFF. The CDR3 nucleotides read TGTGCCACCGGGGGGTCCACTGAAGCTTTCTTT.

This rearrangement joins TRBV12-3 or TRBV12-4 to TRBJ1-2; the match to TRBD1 covers 7 bases. There are 13 residues in the CDR3. J was trimmed by 2 bases and V by 5 bases; bases with no gene match: 2. The CDR3 loop is CASSRDSNYGYTF. The CDR3 region has the DNA TGTGCCAGCAGTCGGGACAGCAACTATGGCTACACCTTC.

V usage is TRBV19 and J usage is TRBJ1-3; no reliable D call. With 6 bases removed from V and 2 bases from J, the gap between germline ends came to 11 bases. The germline V gene encodes CDR1 LNHDA and CDR2 SQIVND (reference sequence). CDR3 length: 14 amino acids. The CDR3 is CASSPSDPGNTIYF. In DNA, the CDR3 is TGTGCCAGTAGCCCTTCAGATCCTGGAAACACCATATATTTT.

The rearrangement links TRBV27 to TRBJ2-7; 10 bases agree with TRBD1. V lost 3 bases and J lost 0; bases outside the gene matches: 2. CDR1 MNHEY and CDR2 SMNVEV come from the germline V gene (reference sequence). This CDR3 is 15 amino acids long. The DNA of the CDR3 is TGTGCCAGCAGTTTTGGGACAGGGGTCTCCTACGAGCAGTACTTC. It codes for CASSFGTGVSYEQYF.

In DNA form, the CDR3 reads TGTGCCAGCAGCGAGCCCTCGGGGAGAGAGGGCCGAAGGAGTATATGCGGCAATCAGCCCCAGCATTTT. Translated, it gives CASSEPSGREGRRSICGNQPQHF. V is TRBV9 and J is TRBJ1-5; D not resolved. V lost 3 bases to trimming and J lost 2 bases, with 36 bases between them. Germline CDR1 and CDR2: SGDLS and YYNGEE. The CDR3 runs 23 residues.

This chain joins TRBV2 and TRBJ1-6, with unresolved D. Trimming took off 2 bases at V and 10 bases at J, with 12 bases between the two ends. Germline values: CDR1 SNHLY, CDR2 FYNNEI. The CDR3 contains 14 residues. This chain's CDR3 is CASSERIRESPLHF. CDR3 nucleotides: TGTGCCAGCAGTGAACGTATTCGTGAGTCACCCCTCCACTTT.

CDR3 residues: CASVLGGGYNEQFF. In nucleotides, the CDR3 is TGCGCCAGCGTTCTTGGCGGGGGATACAATGAGCAGTTCTTC. This sequence joins TRBV5-1 and TRBJ2-1; TRBD2 aligns across 7 bases. CDR1 is SGHRS and CDR2 is YFSETQ in the germline V gene. V was pared by 7 bases and J by 4 bases, with 8 bases of the junction left unmatched. This CDR3 contains 14 residues.

This chain joins TRBV5-1 and TRBJ2-7; TRBD2 matches at 9 bases. Germline lookup yields CDR1 SGHRS and CDR2 YFSETQ. The V and J ends lost 4 bases and 3 bases, in that order; junction bases with no gene match: 5. This CDR3 contains 14 residues. CDR3 bases: TGCGCCAGCAGCGAAAGCGGGGGGATCTACGAGCAGTACTTC. Protein sequence: CASSESGGIYEQYF.

This chain links TRBV5-1 with TRBJ2-5; 10 bases line up with TRBD2. CDR1 is SGHRS and CDR2 is YFSETQ in the germline V gene. The CDR3 contains 17 residues. V trimming: 4 bases; J trimming: 4 bases; junction bases outside the gene matches: 13. The CDR3 DNA is TGCGCCAGCAGCCCCGCGGTAGCGGGGGGCGCCGGAGAGACCCAGTACTTC. It specifies CASSPAVAGGAGETQYF.

The rearrangement joins TRBV3-1 (or the pseudogene TRBV3-2) to TRBJ1-2; D is undetermined. Trimming left V 4 bases short and J 2 bases short, with 8 bases between. This CDR3 spans 13 amino acids. The germline gives CDR1 LGHDT, CDR2 YNNKEL (reference sequence). The CDR3 DNA is TGTGCCAGCAGCCGGCAGGAAAACTATGGCTACACCTTC. As protein: CASSRQENYGYTF.

This clone has only a few counts. This rearrangement joins TRBV19 to TRBJ1-5; 8 bases are a match to TRBD1. The CDR3 runs 15 residues. Germline V gene sequence: CDR1 LNHDA, CDR2 SQIVND (reference sequence). V lost 3 bases and J lost 5; bases outside the gene matches: 6. The CDR3: CASSIPGTGYQPQHF. The CDR3 DNA sequence: TGTGCCAGTAGTATTCCCGGGACAGGTTATCAGCCCCAGCATTTT.

Only one count was recorded for this clone. The chain joins TRBV19 to TRBJ2-1; 8 bases agree with TRBD2. CDR1 is LNHDA and CDR2 is SQIVND in the germline V gene (reference sequence). This CDR3 contains 14 residues. V lost 8 bases and J lost 2; bases outside the gene matches: 5. The CDR3, as DNA: TGTGCCAGTGGGCGGGGGGCTCCCTACAATGAGCAGTTCTTC. Protein sequence: CASGRGAPYNEQFF.

The V gene is TRBV10-3, the J gene TRBJ1-1, with a possible D match to TRBD1 (5 bases). Per germline, CDR1 ENHRY and CDR2 SYGVKD. Trimming removed 11 bases from V and 1 base from J, with 14 bases in between. CDR3 length: 13 amino acids. In DNA, the CDR3 is TGTGCCCACTCGGGAGGGGAGAACACTGAAGCTTTCTTT. This codes for CAHSGGENTEAFF.

The chain uses TRBV11-2 and TRBJ2-4; TRBD2 matches 8 bases. Germline lookup yields CDR1 SGHAT and CDR2 FQNNGV. Germline trimming cut 3 bases from V and 0 bases from J; bases unmatched to any gene: 1. The CDR3 contains 15 residues. The CDR3 nucleotides read TGTGCCAGCAGCTTCGGGGGGGCAGCCAAAAACATTCAGTACTTC. This encodes CASSFGGAAKNIQYF.

The gene calls are TRBV21-1 and TRBJ2-5; TRBD1, the D gene given by the table, was not confirmed from the DNA. TRBV21-1 is given as a pseudogene. CDR3 length: 14 residues. The CDR3 reads CASSNHQNRETQYF. In nucleotides, the CDR3 is TGTGCCAGCAGCAACCATCAGAACAGAGAGACCCAGTACTTC.

This chain uses TRBV2 with TRBJ2-2; a weak D match, TRBD1 (6 bases). Germline V gene lookup returns CDR1 SNHLY and CDR2 FYNNEI. With 5 bases removed from V and 1 base from J, the gap between germline ends came to 14 bases. The CDR3 has 16 residues. The CDR3 DNA is TGTGCCAGCAGTCCGAAGCCGGGACAGAACACCGGGGAGCTGTTTTTT. As protein: CASSPKPGQNTGELFF.

The rearrangement joins TRBV25-1 to TRBJ1-1; D possibly corresponds to TRBD1 (5 bases). The CDR3 has 13 amino acids. The germline gives CDR1 MGHDK, CDR2 SYGVNS. Trimming shortened V by 5 bases and J by 1 base, and 8 bases separated the two germline ends. The CDR3 nucleotides are TGTGCCAGCAGTAGACAGCCGAACACTGAAGCTTTCTTT. It encodes CASSRQPNTEAFF.

The chain recombines TRBV7-9 with TRBJ1-4; the D gene is possibly TRBD1 (5 bases). The ends were cut back, 1 base at V and 7 bases at J, with 10 bases in the middle. The CDR3 loop spans 14 amino acids. Germline-derived CDR1 and CDR2 are SEHNR and FQNEAQ (reference sequence). This CDR3 reads CASSLELGVEKLFF. CDR3 nucleotide sequence: TGTGCCAGCAGCTTAGAGTTAGGGGTTGAAAAACTGTTTTTT.

This chain links TRBV2 with TRBJ1-6; D gene ambiguous. The V and J ends lost 4 bases and 6 bases respectively, with 10 bases between them. The germline V gene encodes CDR1 SNHLY and CDR2 FYNNEI. This CDR3 comprises 14 residues. CDR3 bases: TGTGCCAGCAGTGTATGGGCTGCTAATTCACCCCTCCACTTT. Translated, it gives CASSVWAANSPLHF.

The chain links TRBV9 to TRBJ2-3; 12 positions match TRBD2. Germline CDR1 reads SGDLS; CDR2 reads YYNGEE. J lost 5 bases, V lost 0 bases, and 7 bases had no gene match. The CDR3 runs to 17 residues. As DNA, the CDR3 is TGTGCCAGCAGCGTAGAGCTAGCGGGGGGGCCTAAAGATACGCAGTATTTT. This gives the protein CASSVELAGGPKDTQYF.

The table lists this clone with a count of one. V gene TRBV9 combines with J gene TRBJ1-1; 10 bases line up with TRBD1. CDR1 and CDR2 (germline): SGDLS, YYNGEE. V trimming: 3 bases; J trimming: 3 bases; junction bases outside the gene matches: 8. The CDR3 length is 16 residues. The CDR3 reads CASSAGQGVGYTEAFF. The CDR3 DNA reads as TGTGCCAGCAGCGCCGGACAGGGGGTGGGTTACACTGAAGCTTTCTTT.

This clone was observed a few times. The rearrangement joins TRBV7-9 to TRBJ2-4, with 12 bases that match TRBD1. Trimming removed 4 bases from V and 1 base from J; junction bases left unmatched: 11. Per germline, CDR1 SEHNR and CDR2 FQNEAQ (reference sequence). There are 19 residues in the CDR3. The CDR3 nucleotides are TGTGCCAGCAGCTCACCCGGGACAGGGGGCTTATGGGCCAAAAACATTCAGTACTTC. It codes for CASSSPGTGGLWAKNIQYF.

This clone was found a few times. This chain links TRBV19 with TRBJ1-1, with 7 bases identical to TRBD1. The trim removed 3 bases at V and 4 bases at J, leaving 11 bases unmatched. Germline lookup yields CDR1 LNHDA and CDR2 SQIVND (reference sequence). This CDR3 contains 16 residues. The CDR3: CASSIGTVYSGTEAFF. The CDR3 region has the DNA TGTGCCAGTAGTATCGGGACAGTGTACTCGGGCACTGAAGCTTTCTTT.

This chain links TRBV6-4 with TRBJ1-1; no reliable D call. Germline assignment: CDR1 MRHNA and CDR2 SNTAGT. There are 14 residues in the CDR3. Deletions cut 3 bases from V and 1 base from J, with 9 bases between. The CDR3 DNA reads as TGTGCCAGCAGTGAACGGGGAGGGAACACTGAAGCTTTCTTT. It yields the protein CASSERGGNTEAFF.

The chain uses TRBV14 and TRBJ1-2; 10 nucleotides match TRBD1. Germline V gene sequence: CDR1 SGHDN, CDR2 FVKESK. This CDR3 region has 17 residues. V shed 3 bases and J 2 bases; nucleotides not matched to a gene: 9. The CDR3 bases are TGTGCCAGCAGCCATCGGGGACAGGGGTTGTCGAACTATGGCTACACCTTC. Amino acid sequence: CASSHRGQGLSNYGYTF.

This clone has a single count. V is TRBV7-6 and J is TRBJ1-1; D remains ambiguous. Germline V lookup: CDR1 SGHVS, CDR2 FNYEAQ. The CDR3 has 17 residues. V shed 7 bases and J shed 3 bases, with 24 bases lying between them. This CDR3 is CASTSLLGSLTDTEAFF. CDR3 in DNA: TGTGCCAGCACCTCCCTATTGGGCTCACTCACCGACACTGAAGCTTTCTTT.

The genes are TRBV4-1 and TRBJ2-7; no clear D gene. Trimming cost V 2 bases and J 7 bases, with 15 bases left between them. This CDR3 is built from 14 residues. Per the germline V gene, CDR1 is MGHRA and CDR2 is YSYEKL. CDR3 protein: CASSQKPWSWEQYF. CDR3 nucleotides: TGCGCCAGCAGCCAAAAGCCCTGGAGCTGGGAGCAGTACTTC.

V gene TRBV9 combines with J gene TRBJ1-6, with 9 nucleotides matching TRBD1. CDR1 SGDLS and CDR2 YYNGEE come from the germline V gene. The V segment lost 5 bases and the J segment 9 bases; nucleotides outside the gene matches: 9. This CDR3 is 15 amino acids long. CDR3 coding DNA: TGTGCCAGCAGAACAGGGACAGGGCCTGGTTCACCCCTCCACTTT. This gives the protein CASRTGTGPGSPLHF.